The clone carrying this TCR beta chain was found many times. Its antigen is currently unknown. TCRdb re-called the RT-PCR reads through MiXCR, storing one row per CDR3 protein. Of hundreds of thousands of distinct CDR3 sequences in the sample, around 15% are singletons; the top ten hold 7.5% to 8%. The data derive from a study of response to subunit inactivated influenza vaccine. Study findings and constraints: The authors put forward the suggestion that each seasonal influenza vaccination may bring in only a limited number of new T cells.

CDR3 length: 14 amino acids. CDR1 ENHRY and CDR2 SYGVKD come from the germline V gene. Trimming cost V 9 bases and J 8 bases; bases outside gene matches: 13. The V call is TRBV10-3, the J call TRBJ2-1, with TRBD1 identical over 7 bases. The clonotype was recovered from a man aged 50-60 years who received an inactivated influenza vaccine. The sample here was PBMCs from blood, taken 14 days before vaccination. The CDR3, as DNA: TGTGCCATTGGGGTGGGCAGGGGGACCGATGAGCAGTTCTTC. Its translation: CAIGVGRGTDEQFF.